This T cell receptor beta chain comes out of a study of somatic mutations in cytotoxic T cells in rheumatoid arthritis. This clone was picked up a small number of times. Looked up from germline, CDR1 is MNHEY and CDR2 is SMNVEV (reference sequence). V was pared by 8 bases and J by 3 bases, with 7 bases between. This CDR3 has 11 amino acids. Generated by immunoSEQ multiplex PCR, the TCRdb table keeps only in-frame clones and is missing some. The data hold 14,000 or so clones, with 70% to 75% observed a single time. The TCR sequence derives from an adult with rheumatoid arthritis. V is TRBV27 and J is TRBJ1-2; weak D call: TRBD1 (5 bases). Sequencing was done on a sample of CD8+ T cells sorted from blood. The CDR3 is CASGGYYGYTF. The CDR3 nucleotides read TGTGCCAGCGGGGGGTACTATGGCTACACCTTC.